Presented here are 30 T cell receptor beta chains from one specimen sequenced in a study of blood T cell repertoires in COVID-19. Here immunoSEQ multiplex PCR was the method, and the copy in TCRdb shows in-frame clones only, minus some. The sample carries approximately 150,000 clones, roughly 80% recorded once. Source material: PBMCs or T cells enriched from blood (not recorded which). The receptors derive from a woman in her forties or fifties who had recovered from COVID-19.

The V call is TRBV4-2, the J call TRBJ2-5, with 14 bases fitting TRBD2. Looked up from germline, CDR1 is LGHNA and CDR2 is YNFKEQ. J lost 2 bases, V lost 4 bases, and 3 bases had no gene match. The length of the CDR3 is 16 residues. CDR3 in amino acids: CASSLGTSGGQETQYF. The CDR3 DNA follows: TGTGCCAGCAGCCTCGGGACTAGCGGGGGTCAAGAGACCCAGTACTTC.

The chain has TRBV4-3 and TRBJ1-6; D is undetermined. The length of the CDR3 is 15 residues. V lost 0 bases and J lost 8, with 11 bases in between. From germline, CDR1 is LGHNA and CDR2 YSLEER. The CDR3 reads CASSQERVVHSPLHF. CDR3 DNA sequence: TGCGCCAGCAGCCAAGAACGAGTCGTGCATTCACCCCTCCACTTT.

This rearrangement joins TRBV11-3 to TRBJ1-3; TRBD1 is a possible D gene (5 bases). This CDR3 has 15 amino acids. CDR1 and CDR2 from the germline V gene are SGHNT and YENEEA. The germline V and J ends were trimmed by 5 bases and 0 bases, with 11 bases remaining between them. The CDR3 region is CASSLRALSGNTIYF. In DNA form, the CDR3 reads TGTGCCAGCAGCCTCAGGGCGCTCTCTGGAAACACCATATATTTT.

In regard to this clone: This sample also contains other DNA sequences that code for the same CDR3. The rearrangement joins TRBV24-1 to TRBJ2-7, with D hard to call. V lost 4 bases, J lost 2 bases, and 2 bases lay in between. The CDR3 has 11 residues. The germline CDR1 and CDR2 sequences are KGHDR and SFDVKD. The CDR3 DNA sequence: TGTGCCACCAGTGACGCCTACGAGCAGTACTTC. Protein: CATSDAYEQYF.

The chain carries TRBV18 and TRBJ1-1; D gene uncertain. Germline CDR1 is KGHSH and CDR2 is LQKENI. This CDR3 has 13 amino acids. Trimming took off 5 bases at V and 0 bases at J, with 7 bases between the two ends. The CDR3 nucleotides read TGTGCCAGCTCATCCCAAATGAACACTGAAGCTTTCTTT. This translates into CASSSQMNTEAFF. Full variable domain (remainder filled in from reference TRBV18 and TRBJ1-1): NAGVMQNPRHLVRRRGQEARLRCSPMKGHSHVYWYRQLPEEGLKFMVYLQKENIIDESGMPKERFSAEFPKEGPSILRIQQVVRGDSAAYFCASSSQMNTEAFFGQGTRLTVV.

The V and J genes are TRBV19 and TRBJ1-1, with D uncertain. Germline V lookup: CDR1 LNHDA, CDR2 SQIVND (reference sequence). This CDR3 contains 11 residues. Trimming took off 7 bases at V and 3 bases at J, with 6 bases between the two ends. CDR3 in DNA: TGTGCCAGTATGGGCTACACTGAAGCTTTCTTT. Its translation: CASMGYTEAFF.

Only one count was recorded for this clone. The V and J genes are TRBV5-1 and TRBJ1-6, with D possibly TRBD1 on 5 matching bases. Germline V gene data show CDR1 as SGHRS and CDR2 as YFSETQ. Trimming took off 5 bases at V and 5 bases at J, with 8 bases between the two ends. The CDR3 runs to 13 residues. CDR3 coding DNA: TGCGCCAGCAGGCAGGGCGATAATTCACCCCTCCACTTT. This sequence encodes CASRQGDNSPLHF.

This clone was seen a handful of times. The chain couples TRBV11-2 to TRBJ1-1; 7 bases map to TRBD1. The trim removed 1 base at V and 5 bases at J, leaving 4 bases unmatched. CDR3 length equals 14 residues. Per germline, CDR1 SGHAT and CDR2 FQNNGV. The CDR3 region is CASSLVTGSTEAFF. The CDR3 bases are TGTGCCAGCAGCTTAGTGACAGGGTCGACTGAAGCTTTCTTT. The variable domain in full, completed from reference TRBV11-2 and TRBJ1-1, reads EAGVAQSPRYKIIEKRQSVAFWCNPISGHATLYWYQQILGQGPKLLIQFQNNGVVDDSQLPKDRFSAERLKGVDSTLKIQPAKLEDSAVYLCASSLVTGSTEAFFGQGTRLTVV.

J is TRBJ1-4 and V is TRBV4-1, with no clear D. CDR1 is MGHRA, CDR2 YSYEKL, per germline. Deletions cut 0 bases from V and 9 bases from J, with 8 bases between. There are 13 residues in the CDR3. CDR3 bases: TGCGCCAGCAGCCAAGATGAGAGAAAAAAACTGTTTTTT. Encoded protein: CASSQDERKKLFF.

The rearrangement uses TRBV10-1 and TRBJ1-2, with D possibly TRBD1 on 6 matching bases. The CDR3 spans 16 residues. Germline V gene lookup returns CDR1 WNHNN and CDR2 SYGVQD (reference sequence). With 0 bases removed from V and 1 base from J, the gap between germline ends came to 12 bases. CDR3 protein: CASSESWGGLNYGYTF. As DNA, the CDR3 is TGCGCCAGCAGTGAGTCGTGGGGGGGCCTTAACTATGGCTACACCTTC.

V and J are TRBV4-3 and TRBJ1-1; 7 bases match TRBD1. Germline CDR1 and CDR2: LGHNA and YSLEER. The CDR3 has 15 residues. With V trimmed by 1 base and J by 4 bases, 6 bases remained unmatched. In nucleotides, the CDR3 is TGCGCCAGCAGCCAAGTCACAGGGGCAATCACTGAAGCTTTCTTT. Its translation: CASSQVTGAITEAFF.

The chain carries TRBV18 and TRBJ2-6, with D unclear. The CDR3 runs 14 residues. Trimming pared 4 bases from V and 1 base from J, leaving 5 bases between. Germline V gene data show CDR1 as KGHSH and CDR2 as LQKENI. CDR3 residues: CASSRSSGANVLTF. The CDR3 DNA sequence: TGTGCCAGCTCACGCAGTTCTGGGGCCAACGTCCTGACTTTC.

V gene TRBV2 combines with J gene TRBJ2-1, with D possibly TRBD1 on 6 matching bases. Germline V gene data show CDR1 as SNHLY and CDR2 as FYNNEI. CDR3 length: 17 residues. Trimming stripped 7 bases from V and 0 bases from J, with 19 bases between. The CDR3 protein is CASISTVGQSSYNEQFF. CDR3 DNA sequence: TGTGCCAGCATTTCAACCGTTGGACAGAGCTCCTACAATGAGCAGTTCTTC.

V usage is TRBV6-2 or TRBV6-3 and J usage is TRBJ2-7; D is possibly TRBD2 (6 bases). The length of the CDR3 is 13 residues. In germline, CDR1 is MNHEY, CDR2 SVGEGT. Trimming left V 6 bases short and J 0 bases short, with 9 bases between. This chain's CDR3 is CASSFGGSYEQYF. The CDR3 DNA follows: TGTGCCAGCAGCTTCGGGGGCTCCTACGAGCAGTACTTC.

The chain recombines TRBV5-1 with TRBJ1-2; 9 bases fit TRBD1. Germline V gene sequence: CDR1 SGHRS, CDR2 YFSETQ. J gave up 7 bases and V 2 bases, and 6 bases lay outside the gene matches. This CDR3 has 14 amino acids. For the CDR3, the DNA is TGCGCCAGCAGCTTACGGACAGGGGCTAGTGGCTACACCTTC. It specifies CASSLRTGASGYTF.

This chain joins TRBV9 and TRBJ1-4, with D maybe TRBD1 (5 bases). V lost 0 bases and J 8 bases, leaving 14 bases between the germline ends. This CDR3 has 15 amino acids. Per germline, CDR1 SGDLS and CDR2 YYNGEE. Written as DNA, the CDR3 is TGTGCCAGCAGCGTAGGTCAGGGCCGGGAGGAAAAACTGTTTTTT. Encoded protein: CASSVGQGREEKLFF.

The V gene is TRBV19, the J gene TRBJ2-1, with D perhaps TRBD1 (6 bases). Germline CDR1 reads LNHDA; CDR2 reads SQIVND (reference sequence). The CDR3 runs 16 residues. V lost 6 bases and J 3 bases, leaving 18 bases between the germline ends. The CDR3 reads CASSSPTDSSYNEQFF. CDR3 sequence (DNA): TGTGCCAGTAGCTCCCCCACGGACAGTAGCTACAATGAGCAGTTCTTC.

The chain carries TRBV11-3 and TRBJ1-1; 9 nucleotides agree with TRBD1. The CDR3 covers 14 residues. Looked up from germline, CDR1 is SGHNT and CDR2 is YENEEA. V shed 4 bases and J 6 bases; nucleotides not matched to a gene: 6. This CDR3 is CASSYRTGVAEAFF. The CDR3 DNA reads as TGTGCCAGCAGCTACCGGACAGGGGTGGCTGAAGCTTTCTTT.

The rearrangement joins TRBV11-3 to TRBJ2-5; maybe TRBD2 (6 bases). The CDR3 length is 17 residues. V gave up 1 base and J gave up 8 bases, with 23 bases separating them. Germline assignment: CDR1 SGHNT and CDR2 YENEEA. CDR3 amino acids: CASSLGGLTGTGETQYF. The CDR3 DNA reads as TGTGCCAGCAGCTTAGGAGGATTAACCGGGACTGGAGAAACCCAGTACTTC.

The chain carries TRBV6-2 or TRBV6-3 and TRBJ1-2; 8 bases fit TRBD1. Germline V gives CDR1 MNHEY, CDR2 SVGEGT. The CDR3 contains 15 residues. The V and J ends lost 5 bases and 7 bases, in that order; junction bases with no gene match: 12. The CDR3 is CASSRRQGASVGYTF. The DNA of the CDR3 is TGTGCCAGCAGTAGACGGCAGGGGGCATCCGTTGGCTACACCTTC.

This clone showed up just once. This chain connects TRBV27 to TRBJ1-5; 11 bases are a match to TRBD1. The V gene's germline CDR1 is MNHEY and CDR2 SMNVEV (reference sequence). This CDR3 contains 15 residues. V lost 7 bases, J lost 3 bases, and 5 bases stayed unmatched. The CDR3 DNA reads as TGTGCCAGCAAACCGGGACAGGGGGACAATCAGCCCCAGCATTTT. Translated: CASKPGQGDNQPQHF.

This chain joins TRBV28 and TRBJ2-3, with D possibly being TRBD2 (6 bases). Germline V gene sequence: CDR1 MDHEN, CDR2 SYDVKM. The CDR3 loop spans 16 amino acids. The V end was cut by 3 bases, the J end by 0 bases, with 13 bases between. The CDR3 sequence is CASSFARGASTDTQYF. The CDR3 DNA reads TGTGCCAGCAGTTTCGCGCGGGGAGCTAGCACAGATACGCAGTATTTT.

This clone was observed a handful of times. This chain links TRBV7-3 with TRBJ1-1, with unresolved D. Germline V lookup: CDR1 SGHTA, CDR2 FQGTGA. V shed 1 base and J shed 2 bases, with 5 bases lying between them. The CDR3 runs 13 residues. DNA for the CDR3: TGTGCCAGCAGCTTAAGCGAAAACACTGAAGCTTTCTTT. Translating it yields CASSLSENTEAFF.

V gene TRBV27 combines with J gene TRBJ2-5, with 7 bases aligning to TRBD1. The J segment lost 2 bases and the V segment lost 2 bases, leaving 2 bases of the junction unmatched. Germline V gene sequence: CDR1 MNHEY, CDR2 SMNVEV (reference sequence). The CDR3 runs to 14 residues. The chain's CDR3 is CASSLGDSQETQYF. CDR3 DNA sequence: TGTGCCAGCAGTTTAGGGGACAGTCAAGAGACCCAGTACTTC.

The rearrangement joins TRBV7-2 to TRBJ1-6; D ambiguous. Germline lookup yields CDR1 SGHTA and CDR2 FQGNSA. The CDR3 is 14 amino acids. The V gene lost 1 base and the J gene lost 7 bases, with 8 bases spanning the gap. The CDR3 region is CASSLVYENSPLHF. DNA for the CDR3: TGTGCCAGCAGCTTAGTATACGAGAATTCACCCCTCCACTTT.

The chain has TRBV4-3 and TRBJ2-1, with 9 bases that match TRBD1. This CDR3 region has 15 residues. With 4 bases clipped from V and 7 bases from J, the junction kept 8 bases outside the gene matches. Germline V CDR1 and CDR2: LGHNA, YSLEER. The CDR3 DNA is TGCGCCAGCAGCCTTTACGGGACAGGGAGGAATGAGCAGTTCTTC. It encodes CASSLYGTGRNEQFF.

The chain couples TRBV7-8 to TRBJ1-2; weak D call: TRBD1 (5 bases). Germline V gene data show CDR1 as SGHVS and CDR2 as FQNEAQ. V was clipped by 2 bases and J by 4 bases, with 14 bases between them. This CDR3 contains 15 residues. CDR3 region: CASSLSGGGFYGYTF. The CDR3, as DNA: TGTGCCAGCAGCTTAAGTGGCGGGGGGTTCTATGGCTACACCTTC.

The gene calls are TRBV19 and TRBJ2-7; D might be TRBD1 (5 bases). Between the trimmed V and J ends, which lost 4 bases and 3 bases, there was a span of 19 bases. This CDR3 is 16 amino acids long. Germline V CDR1 and CDR2: LNHDA, SQIVND (reference sequence). The CDR3 bases are TGTGCCAGTAGTAACCGTGCCGGACAAATACACTACGAGCAGTACTTC. Its translation: CASSNRAGQIHYEQYF.

The sample holds a few counts of this clone. The chain links TRBV25-1 to TRBJ2-4; TRBD1 is a possible D gene (6 bases). Germline V CDR1 and CDR2: MGHDK, SYGVNS. The CDR3 covers 12 residues. Trimming shortened V by 5 bases and J by 8 bases, and 10 bases separated the two germline ends. CDR3 DNA: TGTGCCAGCAGTTTGACAGGCTACATTCAGTACTTC. Residues: CASSLTGYIQYF.

V and J are TRBV19 and TRBJ2-5; 7 bases match TRBD1. The CDR3 is 15 residues long. V was clipped by 2 bases and J by 2 bases; unmatched bases: 5. Germline loops: CDR1 LNHDA, CDR2 SQIVND (reference sequence). The CDR3 spells CASSIWGQSQETQYF. The CDR3 DNA reads as TGTGCCAGTAGTATATGGGGACAGTCTCAAGAGACCCAGTACTTC.